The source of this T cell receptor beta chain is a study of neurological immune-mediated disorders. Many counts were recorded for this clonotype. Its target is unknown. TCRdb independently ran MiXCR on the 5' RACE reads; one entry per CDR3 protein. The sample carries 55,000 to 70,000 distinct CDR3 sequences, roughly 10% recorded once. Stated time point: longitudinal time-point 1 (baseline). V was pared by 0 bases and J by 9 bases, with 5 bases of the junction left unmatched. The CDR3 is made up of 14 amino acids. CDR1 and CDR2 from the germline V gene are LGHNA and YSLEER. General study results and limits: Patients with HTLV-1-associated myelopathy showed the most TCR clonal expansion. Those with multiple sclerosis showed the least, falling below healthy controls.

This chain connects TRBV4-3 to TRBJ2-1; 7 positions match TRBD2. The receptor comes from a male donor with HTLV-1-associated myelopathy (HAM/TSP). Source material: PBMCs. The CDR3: CASSQEGRGIEQFF. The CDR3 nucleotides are TGCGCCAGCAGCCAAGAGGGGCGGGGGATTGAGCAGTTCTTC.